Listed here are 22 T cell receptor beta chains from one sample, sequenced in a study of blood T cell repertoires in COVID-19. Clones were sequenced by immunoSEQ multiplex PCR, and TCRdb holds only the in-frame ones, with some missing. The sample has tens of thousands of clones, about 89% seen once. Sequencing was performed on peripheral blood. The receptors come from a human donor in a cohort sampled during active COVID-19.

The chain uses TRBV13 and TRBJ2-7; 12 positions match TRBD2. The CDR3 loop spans 14 amino acids. CDR1 PRHDT and CDR2 FYEKMQ come from the germline V gene (reference sequence). V gave up 6 bases and J gave up 5 bases; unmatched junction bases: 5. The CDR3 loop reads CASSSLAGGHEQYF. Here the CDR3 DNA reads TGTGCCAGCAGTTCACTAGCGGGAGGCCACGAGCAGTACTTC.

The V gene is TRBV15, the J gene TRBJ2-4, with TRBD2 as a possible D gene (6 bases). Germline loops: CDR1 LNHNV, CDR2 YYDKDF (reference sequence). The CDR3 runs 17 residues. The V end lost 4 bases, the J end lost 3 bases, and 19 bases lay between the germline ends. This CDR3 is CATSTPGRAEGKNIQYF. The CDR3 DNA is TGTGCCACCAGCACCCCGGGCAGGGCGGAGGGCAAAAACATTCAGTACTTC.

V is TRBV7-3 and J is TRBJ2-1; 9 bases are a match to TRBD2. The CDR3 runs to 15 residues. The germline CDR1 and CDR2 sequences are SGHTA and FQGTGA. After removal of 0 bases from V and 6 bases from J, the junction contained 3 bases not matched to a gene. CDR3 in DNA: TGTGCCAGCAGCTTAACTCTAGCGGGGCGCAATGAGCAGTTCTTC. Translated, it gives CASSLTLAGRNEQFF.

V and J are TRBV18 and TRBJ1-1, with 8 bases that match TRBD1. This CDR3 has 14 amino acids. Trimming at V came to 4 bases and at J to 1 base, leaving 2 bases not matched to a gene. Germline loops: CDR1 KGHSH, CDR2 LQKENI. The CDR3 DNA follows: TGTGCCAGCTCACAACAGGGGGAGAACACTGAAGCTTTCTTT. This codes for CASSQQGENTEAFF. Complete variable domain (other parts from reference TRBV18 and TRBJ1-1): NAGVMQNPRHLVRRRGQEARLRCSPMKGHSHVYWYRQLPEEGLKFMVYLQKENIIDESGMPKERFSAEFPKEGPSILRIQQVVRGDSAAYFCASSQQGENTEAFFGQGTRLTVV.

The rearrangement joins TRBV25-1 to TRBJ1-2, with 7 bases fitting TRBD1. The germline CDR1 and CDR2 sequences are MGHDK and SYGVNS. With V trimmed by 6 bases and J by 2 bases, 3 bases remained unmatched. CDR3 length equals 13 residues. The CDR3 protein is CASSLTGNYGYTF. In DNA, the CDR3 is TGTGCCAGCAGCTTGACAGGGAACTATGGCTACACCTTC.

The V call is TRBV9, the J call TRBJ2-3; 7 bases are a match to TRBD1. The CDR3 runs 15 residues. Trimming cost V 2 bases and J 4 bases; bases outside gene matches: 7. Germline-derived CDR1 and CDR2 are SGDLS and YYNGEE. Here the CDR3 reads CASSVTGAWADTQYF. CDR3 coding DNA: TGTGCCAGCAGCGTTACAGGGGCTTGGGCAGATACGCAGTATTTT.

CDR3 bases: TGTGCCAGCAGTTCCGCCGGGACAGGGGGCGAAAAACTGTTTTTT. Amino acid sequence: CASSSAGTGGEKLFF. The chain recombines TRBV9 with TRBJ1-4; 12 bases agree with TRBD1. Germline trimming cut 5 bases from V and 8 bases from J; bases unmatched to any gene: 7. CDR3 length: 15 amino acids. Germline V CDR1 and CDR2: SGDLS, YYNGEE. Full variable domain (rest looked up from reference TRBV9 and TRBJ1-4): DSGVTQTPKHLITATGQRVTLRCSPRSGDLSVYWYQQSLDQGLQFLIQYYNGEERAKGNILERFSAQQFPDLHSELNLSSLELGDSALYFCASSSAGTGGEKLFFGSGTQLSVL.

J is TRBJ2-2 and V is TRBV28, with D possibly matching TRBD1 (6 bases). CDR3 length: 15 amino acids. Germline loops: CDR1 MDHEN, CDR2 SYDVKM. The V gene lost 7 bases and the J gene lost 2 bases, with 14 bases spanning the gap. The CDR3 DNA reads as TGTGCCAGCACCACCCAACAGGGAAACACCGGGGAGCTGTTTTTT. Translated: CASTTQQGNTGELFF.

The chain combines TRBV4-1 with TRBJ2-7; a weak D match, TRBD1 (5 bases). Germline CDR1 is MGHRA and CDR2 is YSYEKL. Deletions cut 5 bases from V and 6 bases from J, with 8 bases between. This CDR3 has 11 amino acids. This CDR3 is CASSARGEQYF. The DNA for the CDR3 is TGCGCCAGCAGCGCAAGGGGCGAGCAGTACTTC.

The genes are TRBV7-2 and TRBJ1-3; maybe TRBD1 (6 bases). CDR3 length equals 14 residues. The V gene's germline CDR1 is SGHTA and CDR2 FQGNSA. Trimming removed 4 bases at V and 12 bases at J, with 19 bases between. CDR3 protein: CASSSQGRTGSIYF. The CDR3 coding sequence is TGTGCCAGCAGCTCCCAGGGGAGAACTGGGAGCATATATTTT.

V gene TRBV25-1 combines with J gene TRBJ1-2; D might be TRBD1 (5 bases). The CDR3 is 14 residues long. The V and J ends lost 8 bases and 2 bases respectively, with 15 bases between them. Germline CDR1 reads MGHDK; CDR2 reads SYGVNS. The DNA of the CDR3 is TGTGCCAGCTCGCCTGGGGCGCAAAACTATGGCTACACCTTC. Residues: CASSPGAQNYGYTF.

This chain joins TRBV6-5 and TRBJ2-5, with 9 bases identical to TRBD1. The CDR3 has 14 amino acids. The V gene end was trimmed by 6 bases and the J gene end by 7 bases; junction bases not matched to a gene: 9. Per the germline V gene, CDR1 is MNHEY and CDR2 is SVGAGI. CDR3 in DNA: TGTGCCAGCAGGCCCAACAGGGGGCTTGGGACCCAGTACTTC. It yields the protein CASRPNRGLGTQYF.

V gene TRBV14 combines with J gene TRBJ2-5; D is unresolved. The length of the CDR3 is 16 residues. Germline V CDR1 and CDR2: SGHDN, FVKESK. Between the trimmed V and J ends, which lost 3 bases and 0 bases, there was a span of 14 bases. The CDR3: CASSQRLARYQETQYF. As DNA, the CDR3 is TGTGCCAGCAGCCAGAGACTTGCTCGGTACCAAGAGACCCAGTACTTC.

The chain carries TRBV28 and TRBJ2-7; no definite D call. The germline gives CDR1 MDHEN, CDR2 SYDVKM. V dropped 1 base and J dropped 0 bases, with 7 bases sitting between them. This CDR3 is 14 amino acids long. The CDR3 region has the DNA TGTGCCAGCAGTTTATTCTCCCTCTCCTACGAGCAGTACTTC. Amino acids: CASSLFSLSYEQYF. The full variable domain, its missing parts supplied by reference TRBV28 and TRBJ2-7, is DVKVTQSSRYLVKRTGEKVFLECVQDMDHENMFWYRQDPGLGLRLIYFSYDVKMKEKGDIPEGYSVSREKKERFSLILESASTNQTSMYLCASSLFSLSYEQYFGPGTRLTVT.

V is TRBV2 and J is TRBJ1-3; 9 bases map to TRBD1. The CDR3 loop spans 15 amino acids. V lost 7 bases and J lost 0; bases outside the gene matches: 4. Germline CDR1 SNHLY, CDR2 FYNNEI. The CDR3 coding sequence is TGTGCCAGCAAGGGGGACAGGGCCTCTGGAAACACCATATATTTT. This gives the protein CASKGDRASGNTIYF.

The chain employs TRBV2 and TRBJ2-7; unclear D gene. The germline CDR1 and CDR2 sequences are SNHLY and FYNNEI. This CDR3 has 14 residues. The ends were cut back, 2 bases at V and 0 bases at J, with 8 bases in the middle. CDR3 residues: CASSERPSSYEQYF. The CDR3 region has the DNA TGTGCCAGCAGTGAACGGCCTAGCTCCTACGAGCAGTACTTC.

This chain links TRBV19 with TRBJ2-7; 8 bases line up with TRBD1. CDR3 length equals 14 residues. Germline V lookup: CDR1 LNHDA, CDR2 SQIVND (reference sequence). V was clipped by 9 bases and J by 2 bases; unmatched bases: 9. CDR3 region: CASRRDRSTYEQYF. Here the CDR3 DNA reads TGTGCCAGCCGGCGGGACAGGAGTACCTACGAGCAGTACTTC.

The V call is TRBV27, the J call TRBJ2-7; D remains ambiguous. The germline V gene encodes CDR1 MNHEY and CDR2 SMNVEV (reference sequence). Deletions cut 1 base from V and 0 bases from J, with 13 bases between. CDR3 length: 16 amino acids. In DNA form, the CDR3 reads TGTGCCAGCAGTTTATTTGGTGGCAGATTCTCCTACGAGCAGTACTTC. The encoded protein is CASSLFGGRFSYEQYF.

The rearrangement links TRBV9 to TRBJ2-2; D is possibly TRBD1 (5 bases). Germline V gene lookup returns CDR1 SGDLS and CDR2 YYNGEE. This CDR3 has 14 residues. V dropped 2 bases and J dropped 4 bases, with 9 bases sitting between them. CDR3 bases: TGTGCCAGCAGCGTCCAGGGTACCACCGGGGAGCTGTTTTTT. This codes for CASSVQGTTGELFF.

The CDR3: CASSYSRPMDQPQHF. In DNA, the CDR3 is TGTGCCAGCAGTTACTCGCGTCCCATGGATCAGCCCCAGCATTTT. The chain couples TRBV6-8 to TRBJ1-5; D remains unclear. Germline loops: CDR1 MNHGY, CDR2 SAAAGT. Trimming pared 0 bases from V and 5 bases from J, leaving 11 bases between. This CDR3 is 15 amino acids long.

The V gene is TRBV20-1, the J gene TRBJ2-1; D is ambiguous. The CDR3 is made up of 11 amino acids. Germline V gene sequence: CDR1 DFQATT, CDR2 SNEGSKA (reference sequence). Trimming took off 0 bases at V and 10 bases at J, with 7 bases between the two ends. The CDR3 nucleotides are TGCAGTGCTAGAGAGGTGACAGAGCAGTTCTTC. Encoded protein: CSAREVTEQFF.

The V and J genes are TRBV7-2 and TRBJ2-4; a weak D match, TRBD2 (6 bases). The germline gives CDR1 SGHTA, CDR2 FQGNSA. The CDR3 runs to 18 residues. V was clipped by 0 bases and J by 0 bases, with 15 bases between them. CDR3 sequence (DNA): TGTGCCAGCAGCTTAGCTGGAGGCGGGGCCATAGCCAAAAACATTCAGTACTTC. It is translated as CASSLAGGGAIAKNIQYF.